One sample yielded the 22 T cell receptor beta chains listed below, sequenced in a study of blood T cells in healthy people across ages. Primers used in a second PCR of about 6 to 11 cycles were a sample-barcoded 5' primer and a J-beta primer mix. TCRdb used MiXCR to reprocess the 5' RACE reads, holding one entry per CDR3 protein. The sample lists 1,300,000 or so distinct CDR3 sequences, approximately 59% seen once, with 5% to 7% in the top ten. The sample comprised blood. The receptor source for this set is a man in his late teens or twenties in good health.

V gene TRBV7-2 combines with J gene TRBJ1-4, with D possibly TRBD1 on 6 matching bases. CDR3 length: 15 residues. V lost 5 bases to trimming and J lost 3 bases, with 13 bases between them. Germline V gene data show CDR1 as SGHTA and CDR2 as FQGNSA. CDR3 bases: TGTGCCAGCAGCCCACGGGGGGCCTCTAATGAAAAACTGTTTTTT. It encodes CASSPRGASNEKLFF.

The genes are TRBV5-1 and TRBJ1-5, with a possible D match to TRBD1 (5 bases). This CDR3 region has 16 residues. V dropped 4 bases and J dropped 1 base, with 15 bases sitting between them. Per the germline V gene, CDR1 is SGHRS and CDR2 is YFSETQ. CDR3 DNA: TGCGCCAGCAGCCGCGGGACTCTGGGGAGCAATCAGCCCCAGCATTTT. Its protein product is CASSRGTLGSNQPQHF.

This clonotype was detected only a few times. This chain connects TRBV29-1 to TRBJ1-3, with D possibly matching TRBD1 (5 bases). Trimming removed 5 bases at V and 4 bases at J, with 12 bases between. The CDR3 extends over 13 amino acids. CDR1 is SQVTM and CDR2 is ANQGSEA in the germline V gene. The CDR3: CSVIGVAGNTIYF. CDR3 bases: TGCAGCGTTATAGGGGTTGCCGGAAACACCATATATTTT.

CDR3: CASSYGWGETQYF. CDR3 nucleotide sequence: TGTGCCAGCAGTTACGGGTGGGGAGAGACCCAGTACTTC. V gene TRBV6-2 or TRBV6-3 combines with J gene TRBJ2-5; D remains unclear. V lost 2 bases and J 4 bases, leaving 8 bases between the germline ends. There are 13 residues in the CDR3. CDR1 and CDR2 (germline): MNHEY, SVGEGT.

V and J are TRBV20-1 and TRBJ2-3; D is possibly TRBD1 (6 bases). V lost 7 bases and J 4 bases, leaving 15 bases between the germline ends. The germline V gene has CDR1 DFQATT and CDR2 SNEGSKA (reference sequence). There are 13 residues in the CDR3. CDR3 amino acids: CSGLGTGPDTQYF. In DNA, the CDR3 is TGCAGTGGCCTGGGCACAGGGCCAGATACGCAGTATTTT.

The rearrangement uses TRBV20-1 and TRBJ2-4; TRBD1 aligns across 9 bases. V lost 2 bases to trimming and J lost 0 bases; unmatched junction nucleotides: 8. This CDR3 contains 17 residues. From germline, CDR1 is DFQATT and CDR2 SNEGSKA (reference sequence). This chain's CDR3 is CSARIIPGQGAKNIQYF. CDR3 DNA sequence: TGCAGTGCTAGAATCATCCCGGGACAGGGAGCCAAAAACATTCAGTACTTC.

This clonotype was seen a handful of times. This chain uses TRBV20-1 with TRBJ1-1; D remains unclear. Germline V gives CDR1 DFQATT, CDR2 SNEGSKA (reference sequence). The V gene lost 0 bases and the J gene lost 1 base, with 6 bases spanning the gap. The CDR3 is 13 amino acids. CDR3 coding DNA: TGCAGTGCTAGAGAACTAGGGAACACTGAAGCTTTCTTT. It is translated as CSARELGNTEAFF.

This clonotype was detected many times. The chain employs TRBV12-3 or TRBV12-4 and TRBJ1-2; the D is unclear. CDR3 size: 12 residues. Trimming pared 10 bases from V and 5 bases from J, leaving 14 bases between. The CDR3 DNA follows: TGTGCCATCCTAGGCCCGGGGTATGGCTACACCTTC. Protein: CAILGPGYGYTF.

Comment on this clonotype: Relative to the germline gene, one junction end is altered; a read error may explain this. J is TRBJ2-3 and V is TRBV7-2; D unresolved. Germline V gives CDR1 SGHTA, CDR2 FQGNSA. The CDR3 is 14 amino acids. CDR3 nucleotide sequence: TGTGCCAACAGCTTAGTTACTTCCACAGATACGCAGTATTTT. It encodes CANSLVTSTDTQYF.

The CDR3 is CASSDTRDSHGYTF. CDR3 in DNA: TGCGCCAGCAGTGACACCCGGGACAGCCATGGCTACACCTTC. This chain connects TRBV10-1 to TRBJ1-2; 7 nucleotides align to TRBD1. This CDR3 region has 14 residues. CDR1 is WNHNN and CDR2 is SYGVQD in the germline V gene (reference sequence). V lost 3 bases, J lost 6 bases, and 7 bases stayed unmatched.

As regards this clonotype: Compared with germline, one end of the junction differs, possibly owing to a read error. The chain joins TRBV5-5 to TRBJ1-2, with TRBD1 matching over 11 bases. The CDR3 has 15 amino acids. Germline V gene sequence: CDR1 SGHKS, CDR2 YYEKEE (reference sequence). The chain's CDR3 is CASSLDEDRGRIHTF. In DNA, the CDR3 is TGCGCCAGCAGCTTGGATGAGGACAGGGGGCGGATTCACACCTTC.

This clonotype was seen once. V is TRBV4-1 and J is TRBJ1-1; possible D gene TRBD1, 6 bases. Trimming pared 3 bases from V and 6 bases from J, leaving 17 bases between. The CDR3 consists of 15 residues. CDR1 and CDR2 (germline): MGHRA, YSYEKL. Here the CDR3 DNA reads TGCGCCAGCAGCCACCGGGGGCAGGGACGGGCTGAAGCTTTCTTT. The encoded protein is CASSHRGQGRAEAFF.

In this sample, this clonotype turned up many times. The chain carries TRBV12-3 or TRBV12-4 and TRBJ2-1, with TRBD2 matching 14 bases. V gave up 4 bases and J gave up 3 bases; unmatched junction bases: 14. This CDR3 region has 20 residues. The CDR3 DNA sequence: TGTGCCAGCAGTTCCATTTCCGGACTAGCGGGAGGCCGCCGCTACAATGAGCAGTTCTTC. Its translation: CASSSISGLAGGRRYNEQFF.

Here the CDR3 reads CAISESRGPTDTQYF. The DNA of the CDR3 is TGTGCCATCAGTGAGTCACGGGGCCCCACAGATACGCAGTATTTT. V gene TRBV10-3 combines with J gene TRBJ2-3, with D perhaps matching TRBD1 or TRBD2 (5 bases each). V gave up 0 bases and J gave up 2 bases, with 9 bases separating them. Per germline, CDR1 ENHRY and CDR2 SYGVKD. The CDR3 contains 15 residues.

The chain recombines TRBV9 with TRBJ2-5, with 8 nucleotides matching TRBD1. Per germline, CDR1 SGDLS and CDR2 YYNGEE. This CDR3 is built from 14 residues. V was clipped by 3 bases and J by 11 bases; unmatched bases: 12. The CDR3 region has the DNA TGTGCCAGCAGCGCCGGACAGGGACCCTTAGAGCAGTACTTC. Protein: CASSAGQGPLEQYF.

This clonotype has more than one count but fewer than ten. This chain joins TRBV12-3 or TRBV12-4 and TRBJ1-5; 7 positions match TRBD1. The J segment lost 7 bases and the V segment lost 5 bases, leaving 11 bases of the junction unmatched. The CDR3 spans 15 residues. The CDR3 nucleotides are TGTGCCAGCAGTCCCGACAGGGAACTGAGGCAGCCCCAGCATTTT. Amino acids: CASSPDRELRQPQHF.

V and J are TRBV27 and TRBJ2-2, with TRBD2 identical over 9 bases. Germline assignment: CDR1 MNHEY and CDR2 SMNVEV (reference sequence). This CDR3 spans 19 amino acids. The V and J ends lost 7 bases and 6 bases, in that order; junction bases with no gene match: 21. The CDR3 loop reads CASTLIGASGTTGAGELFF. In nucleotides, the CDR3 is TGTGCCAGCACCCTAATTGGGGCTAGCGGGACTACGGGTGCCGGGGAGCTGTTTTTT.

CDR3 sequence reads: CASSQWTGTNEKLFF. The CDR3 coding sequence is TGCGCCAGCAGCCAATGGACGGGAACTAATGAAAAACTGTTTTTT. J is TRBJ1-4 and V is TRBV4-3; D unresolved. The CDR3 loop spans 15 amino acids. The germline CDR1 and CDR2 sequences are LGHNA and YSLEER. The V and J ends lost 2 bases and 1 base respectively, with 8 bases between them.

This chain links TRBV5-1 with TRBJ2-5; TRBD2 matches at 8 bases. J lost 4 bases, V lost 6 bases, and 17 bases had no gene match. CDR1 is SGHRS, CDR2 YFSETQ, per germline. The CDR3 runs to 17 residues. DNA of the CDR3: TGCGCCAGCAAGTGGGAAACCGGGAGGGGCCCCTCAGAGACCCAGTACTTC. Amino acid sequence: CASKWETGRGPSETQYF.

This clonotype turned up a few times. This chain joins TRBV4-3 and TRBJ2-7; D is unclear. The DNA end favors TRBJ2-5, so the J call may be wrong. The CDR3 extends over 14 amino acids. CDR1 and CDR2 from the germline V gene are LGHNA and YSLEER. CDR3: CASSPEDRWETQYF. As DNA, the CDR3 is TGCGCCAGCAGCCCCGAAGATAGGTGGGAGACCCAGTACTTC.

The chain employs TRBV2 and TRBJ2-3, with 7 bases matching TRBD2. Germline V gives CDR1 SNHLY, CDR2 FYNNEI. With V trimmed by 2 bases and J by 6 bases, 5 bases remained unmatched. This CDR3 spans 14 amino acids. The CDR3 region is CASSERGRGDTQYF. DNA of the CDR3: TGTGCCAGCAGTGAACGAGGGAGGGGTGATACGCAGTATTTT. Looking up the rest from reference TRBV2 and TRBJ2-3 gives the full variable domain: EPEVTQTPSHQVTQMGQEVILRCVPISNHLYFYWYRQILGQKVEFLVSFYNNEISEKSEIFDDQFSVERPDGSNFTLKIRSTKLEDSAMYFCASSERGRGDTQYFGPGTRLTVL.

The V call is TRBV5-1, the J call TRBJ2-7; 9 bases match TRBD2. Looked up from germline, CDR1 is SGHRS and CDR2 is YFSETQ. V was clipped by 4 bases and J by 2 bases; unmatched bases: 10. This CDR3 is built from 16 residues. This chain's CDR3 is CASSKTGTSPTYEQYF. The CDR3 coding sequence is TGCGCCAGCAGCAAAACCGGGACTAGCCCGACCTACGAGCAGTACTTC.